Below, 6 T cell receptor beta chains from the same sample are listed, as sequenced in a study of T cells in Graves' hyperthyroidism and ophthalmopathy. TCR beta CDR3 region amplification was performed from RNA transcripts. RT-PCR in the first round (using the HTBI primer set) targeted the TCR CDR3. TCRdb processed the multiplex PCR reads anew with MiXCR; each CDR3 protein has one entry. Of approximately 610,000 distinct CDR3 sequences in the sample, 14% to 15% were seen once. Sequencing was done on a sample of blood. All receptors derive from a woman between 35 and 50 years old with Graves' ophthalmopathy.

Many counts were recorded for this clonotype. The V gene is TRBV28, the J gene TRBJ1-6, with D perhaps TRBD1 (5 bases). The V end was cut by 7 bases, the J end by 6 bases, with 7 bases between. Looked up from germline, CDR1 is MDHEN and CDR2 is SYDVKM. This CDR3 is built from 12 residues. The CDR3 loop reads CASIRGNSPLHF. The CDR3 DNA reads TGTGCCAGCATAAGGGGTAATTCACCCCTCCACTTT.

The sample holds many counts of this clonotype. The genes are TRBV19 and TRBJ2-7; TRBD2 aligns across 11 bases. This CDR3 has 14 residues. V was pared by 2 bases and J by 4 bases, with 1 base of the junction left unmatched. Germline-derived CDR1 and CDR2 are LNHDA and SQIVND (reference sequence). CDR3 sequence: CASSILAGGYEQYF. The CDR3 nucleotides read TGTGCCAGTAGTATACTAGCGGGAGGTTACGAGCAGTACTTC.

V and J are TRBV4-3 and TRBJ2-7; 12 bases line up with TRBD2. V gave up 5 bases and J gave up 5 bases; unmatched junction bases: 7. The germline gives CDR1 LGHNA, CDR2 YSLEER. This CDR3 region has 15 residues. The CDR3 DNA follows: TGCGCCAGCAGCTCGCGGACTAGCGGGATCGACGAGCAGTACTTC. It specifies CASSSRTSGIDEQYF.

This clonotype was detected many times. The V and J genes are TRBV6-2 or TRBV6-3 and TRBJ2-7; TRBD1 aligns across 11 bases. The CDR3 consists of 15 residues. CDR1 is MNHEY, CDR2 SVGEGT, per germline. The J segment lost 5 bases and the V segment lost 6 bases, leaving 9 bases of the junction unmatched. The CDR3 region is CASSSRGQGAHEQYF. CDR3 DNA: TGTGCCAGCAGCTCACGTGGACAGGGGGCCCACGAGCAGTACTTC.

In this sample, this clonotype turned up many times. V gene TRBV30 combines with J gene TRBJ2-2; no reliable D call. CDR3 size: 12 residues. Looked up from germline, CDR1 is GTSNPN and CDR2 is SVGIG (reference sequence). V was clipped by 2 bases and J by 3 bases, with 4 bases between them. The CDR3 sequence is CAWSTYTGELFF. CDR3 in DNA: TGTGCCTGGAGTACCTACACCGGGGAGCTGTTTTTT. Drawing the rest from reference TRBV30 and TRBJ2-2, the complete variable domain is SQTIHQWPATLVQPVGSPLSLECTVEGTSNPNLYWYRQAAGRGLQLLFYSVGIGQISSEVPQNLSASRPQDRQFILSSKKLLLSDSGFYLCAWSTYTGELFFGEGSRLTVL.

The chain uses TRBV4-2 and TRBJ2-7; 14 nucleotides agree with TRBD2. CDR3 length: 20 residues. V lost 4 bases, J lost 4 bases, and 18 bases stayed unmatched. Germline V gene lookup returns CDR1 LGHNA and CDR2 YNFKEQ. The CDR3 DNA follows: TGTGCCAGCAGCCCCTATCGTGGTCCGACTAGCGGGAGGGTTAAGTACGAGCAGTACTTC. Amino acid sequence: CASSPYRGPTSGRVKYEQYF.